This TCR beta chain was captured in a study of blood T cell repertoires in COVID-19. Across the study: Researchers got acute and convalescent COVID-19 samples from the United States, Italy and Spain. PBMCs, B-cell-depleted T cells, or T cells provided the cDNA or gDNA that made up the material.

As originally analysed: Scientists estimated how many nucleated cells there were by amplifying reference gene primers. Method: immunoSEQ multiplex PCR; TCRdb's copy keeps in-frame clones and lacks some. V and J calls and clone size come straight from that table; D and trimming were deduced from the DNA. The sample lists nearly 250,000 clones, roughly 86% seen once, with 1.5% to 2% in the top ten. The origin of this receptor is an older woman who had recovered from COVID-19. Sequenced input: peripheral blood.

The CDR3: CASSLIQGNEQFF. The CDR3 DNA reads TGTGCCAGCAGTCTAATACAGGGGAATGAGCAGTTCTTC. The chain carries TRBV27 and TRBJ2-1; 7 bases agree with TRBD1. Trimming cost V 5 bases and J 7 bases; bases outside gene matches: 5. The germline gives CDR1 MNHEY, CDR2 SMNVEV (reference sequence). This CDR3 spans 13 amino acids.